Listed here are 9 T cell receptor beta chains from one sample, sequenced in a study of CD8 T cells in ankylosing spondylitis. Study results and caveats: A motif of eight highly homologous TCR beta variants was seen as apparently characteristic of ankylosing spondylitis blood.

TCRdb passed the 5' RACE reads through MiXCR, listing each CDR3 protein once. The sample consists of 300,000 to 400,000 distinct CDR3 sequences, approximately 20% of them appearing once. These receptors' targets are unknown. Sample: blood, either unsorted or a sorted T cell fraction (not recorded which). These receptors originate from a male donor with ankylosing spondylitis.

The V gene is TRBV28, the J gene TRBJ2-5, with 7 bases fitting TRBD2. Trimming at V came to 4 bases and at J to 5 bases, leaving 13 bases not matched to a gene. Germline CDR1 is MDHEN and CDR2 is SYDVKM. The CDR3 totals 16 residues. CDR3 DNA: TGTGCCAGCAGTTCTGGGGGACTACCGAGGCGTGAGACCCAGTACTTC. It codes for CASSSGGLPRRETQYF.

The count of this clonotype is one. V usage is TRBV25-1 and J usage is TRBJ1-1; 7 bases are a match to TRBD1. Germline trimming cut 3 bases from V and 3 bases from J; bases unmatched to any gene: 7. This CDR3 has 15 residues. Germline CDR1 reads MGHDK; CDR2 reads SYGVNS. CDR3 region: CASSDWGQGDTEAFF. DNA for the CDR3: TGTGCCAGCAGTGACTGGGGGCAGGGGGACACTGAAGCTTTCTTT.

The CDR3 bases are TGCAGTGCTAGAACGGGACTAGCGGGATTCACCGGGGAGCTGTTTTTT. This gives the protein CSARTGLAGFTGELFF. The V call is TRBV20-1, the J call TRBJ2-2, with 13 bases fitting TRBD2. There are 16 residues in the CDR3. Germline V gives CDR1 DFQATT, CDR2 SNEGSKA (reference sequence). The trim removed 2 bases at V and 4 bases at J, leaving 4 bases unmatched.

The rearrangement uses TRBV5-1 and TRBJ2-3; a possible D gene is TRBD1 (6 bases). Germline V CDR1 and CDR2: SGHRS, YFSETQ. Trimming took 6 bases from V and 5 from J, leaving 16 bases between them. The CDR3 totals 14 residues. This CDR3 is CASKTNREIDTQYF. CDR3 bases: TGCGCCAGCAAAACGAACAGGGAGATAGATACGCAGTATTTT. Looking up the rest from reference TRBV5-1 and TRBJ2-3 gives the full variable domain: KAGVTQTPRYLIKTRGQQVTLSCSPISGHRSVSWYQQTPGQGLQFLFEYFSETQRNKGNFPGRFSGRQFSNSRSEMNVSTLELGDSALYLCASKTNREIDTQYFGPGTRLTVL.

This clonotype has only a few counts. The chain links TRBV5-1 to TRBJ2-7; 14 bases map to TRBD2. J was trimmed by 4 bases and V by 2 bases; bases with no gene match: 5. The CDR3 contains 16 residues. The germline gives CDR1 SGHRS, CDR2 YFSETQ. The CDR3 DNA reads TGCGCCAGCAGCTTTATCGGGACTAGCGGGAGTTACGAGCAGTACTTC. It yields the protein CASSFIGTSGSYEQYF.

This chain connects TRBV3-1 to TRBJ2-1; D unresolved. CDR1 is LGHDT, CDR2 YNNKEL, per germline (reference sequence). V shed 1 base and J shed 8 bases, with 9 bases lying between them. This CDR3 contains 13 residues. CDR3 loop: CASSQVPRDEQFF. CDR3 DNA sequence: TGTGCCAGCAGCCAAGTGCCTCGGGATGAGCAGTTCTTC.

The chain carries TRBV2 and TRBJ2-1, with D hard to call. The CDR3 loop spans 14 amino acids. CDR1 SNHLY and CDR2 FYNNEI come from the germline V gene. V was trimmed by 6 bases and J by 1 base, leaving 10 bases between them. The CDR3 DNA reads as TGTGCCAGCAGAGAATATGGGTCCTACAATGAGCAGTTCTTC. This sequence encodes CASREYGSYNEQFF.

This clonotype was counted at least ten times. The chain has TRBV29-1 and TRBJ2-3; the D gene could be TRBD1 or TRBD2 (6 bases each). The CDR3 is 15 amino acids. Germline CDR1 reads SQVTM; CDR2 reads ANQGSEA. V was clipped by 3 bases and J by 4 bases, with 17 bases between them. CDR3 in DNA: TGCAGCGTTGACCGGGGGCAGGGGAATCCAGATACGCAGTATTTT. As protein: CSVDRGQGNPDTQYF.

The chain couples TRBV4-1 to TRBJ2-1; the D gene is possibly TRBD2 (5 bases). The length of the CDR3 is 12 residues. Germline CDR1 MGHRA, CDR2 YSYEKL. Trimming removed 8 bases at V and 4 bases at J, with 9 bases between. In DNA form, the CDR3 reads TGCGCCAGCGGGCCGGGATACAATGAGCAGTTCTTC. Translated: CASGPGYNEQFF.